This TCR beta chain was profiled in a study of blood T cell repertoires in COVID-19. CDR3 size: 12 residues. Per the germline V gene, CDR1 is LGHDT and CDR2 is YNNKEL (reference sequence). V lost 3 bases and J lost 10; bases outside the gene matches: 2. This clone has more than one count but fewer than ten. Original processing notes: Reference gene primer amplification yielded estimated nucleated cell counts. The repertoire was sequenced with immunoSEQ multiplex PCR; TCRdb's copy has only in-frame clones and lacks some. Clonal size and the V and J genes are those of that table, whereas D and trimming came from the DNA. There are 73,000 or so clones in the sample; more than 65% occur only once, and under 6% lies in the top ten.

The chain carries TRBV3-1 (or the pseudogene TRBV3-2) and TRBJ2-1; 8 bases align to TRBD2. The sequencing input was peripheral blood. The TCR sequence derives from a woman aged 55-75 years with acute or convalescent COVID-19. The CDR3 loop is CASSQVAGEQFF. CDR3 in DNA: TGTGCCAGCAGCCAGGTAGCGGGAGAGCAGTTCTTC.